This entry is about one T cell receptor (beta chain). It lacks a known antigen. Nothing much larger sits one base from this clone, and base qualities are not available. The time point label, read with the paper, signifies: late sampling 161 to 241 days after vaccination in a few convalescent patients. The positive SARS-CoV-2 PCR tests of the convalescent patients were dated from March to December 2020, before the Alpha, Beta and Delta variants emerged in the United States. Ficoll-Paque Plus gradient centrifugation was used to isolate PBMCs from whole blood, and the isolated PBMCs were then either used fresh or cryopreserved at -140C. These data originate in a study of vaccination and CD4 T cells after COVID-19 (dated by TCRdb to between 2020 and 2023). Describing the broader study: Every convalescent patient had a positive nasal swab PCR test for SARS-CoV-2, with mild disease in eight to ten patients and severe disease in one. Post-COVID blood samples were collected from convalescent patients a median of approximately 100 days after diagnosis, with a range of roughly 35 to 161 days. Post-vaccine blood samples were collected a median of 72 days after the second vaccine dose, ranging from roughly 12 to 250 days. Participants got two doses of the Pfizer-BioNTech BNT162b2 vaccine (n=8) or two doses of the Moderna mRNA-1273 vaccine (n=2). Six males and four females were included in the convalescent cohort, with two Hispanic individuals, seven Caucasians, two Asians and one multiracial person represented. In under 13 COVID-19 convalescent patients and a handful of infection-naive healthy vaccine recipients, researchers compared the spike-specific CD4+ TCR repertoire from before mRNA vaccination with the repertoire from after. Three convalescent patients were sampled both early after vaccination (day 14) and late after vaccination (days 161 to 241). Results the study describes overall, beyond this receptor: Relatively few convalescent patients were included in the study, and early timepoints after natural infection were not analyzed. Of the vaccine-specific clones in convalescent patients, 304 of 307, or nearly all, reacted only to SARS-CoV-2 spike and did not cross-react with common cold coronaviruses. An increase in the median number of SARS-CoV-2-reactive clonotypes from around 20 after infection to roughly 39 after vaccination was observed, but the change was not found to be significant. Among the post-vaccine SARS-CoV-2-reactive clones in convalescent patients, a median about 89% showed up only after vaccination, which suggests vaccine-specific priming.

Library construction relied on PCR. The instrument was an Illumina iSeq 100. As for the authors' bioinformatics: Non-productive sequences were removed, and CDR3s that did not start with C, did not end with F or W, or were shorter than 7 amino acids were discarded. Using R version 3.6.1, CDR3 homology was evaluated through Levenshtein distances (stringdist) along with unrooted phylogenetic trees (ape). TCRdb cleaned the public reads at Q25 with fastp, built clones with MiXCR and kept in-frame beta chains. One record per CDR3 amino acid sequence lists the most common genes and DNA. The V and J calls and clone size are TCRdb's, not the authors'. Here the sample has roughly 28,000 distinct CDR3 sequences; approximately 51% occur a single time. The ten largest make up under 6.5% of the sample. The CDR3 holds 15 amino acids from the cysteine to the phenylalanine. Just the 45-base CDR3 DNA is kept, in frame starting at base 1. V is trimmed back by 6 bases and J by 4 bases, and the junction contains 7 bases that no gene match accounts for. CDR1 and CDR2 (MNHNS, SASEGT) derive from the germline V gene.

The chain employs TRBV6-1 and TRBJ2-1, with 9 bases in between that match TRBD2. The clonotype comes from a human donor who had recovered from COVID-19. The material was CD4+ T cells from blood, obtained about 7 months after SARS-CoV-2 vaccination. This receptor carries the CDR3 CASSRLAERYNEQFF. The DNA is TGTGCCAGCAGCAGACTAGCGGAAAGATACAATGAGCAGTTCTTC.